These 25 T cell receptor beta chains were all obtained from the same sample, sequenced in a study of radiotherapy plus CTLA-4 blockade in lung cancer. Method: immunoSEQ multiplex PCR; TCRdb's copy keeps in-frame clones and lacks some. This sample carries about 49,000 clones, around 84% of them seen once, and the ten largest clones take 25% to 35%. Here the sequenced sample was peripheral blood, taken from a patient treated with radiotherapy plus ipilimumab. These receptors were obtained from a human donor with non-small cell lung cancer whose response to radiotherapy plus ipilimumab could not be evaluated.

The DNA of the CDR3 is TGTGCCACCAGCATCCTAGACTCTGGGGCCAACGTCCTGACTTTC. This sequence encodes CATSILDSGANVLTF. The rearrangement uses TRBV15 and TRBJ2-6; no clear D gene. Per the germline V gene, CDR1 is LNHNV and CDR2 is YYDKDF (reference sequence). The CDR3 runs 15 residues. V lost 4 bases and J lost 0, with 7 bases in between.

DNA for the CDR3: TGCAGTGCCGGGACATCCTACGAGCAGTACTTC. It specifies CSAGTSYEQYF. The V call is TRBV20-1, the J call TRBJ2-7; perhaps TRBD1 as D (6 bases). CDR1 DFQATT and CDR2 SNEGSKA come from the germline V gene (reference sequence). Trimming removed 6 bases from V and 1 base from J, with 7 bases in between. The CDR3 has 11 residues.

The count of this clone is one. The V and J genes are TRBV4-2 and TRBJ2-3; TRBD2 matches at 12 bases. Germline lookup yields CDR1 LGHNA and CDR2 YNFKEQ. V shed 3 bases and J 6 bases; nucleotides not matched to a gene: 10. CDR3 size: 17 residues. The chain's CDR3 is CASSQRVLAGGSDTQYF. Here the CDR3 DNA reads TGTGCCAGCAGCCAGAGAGTACTAGCGGGAGGCTCGGATACGCAGTATTTT.

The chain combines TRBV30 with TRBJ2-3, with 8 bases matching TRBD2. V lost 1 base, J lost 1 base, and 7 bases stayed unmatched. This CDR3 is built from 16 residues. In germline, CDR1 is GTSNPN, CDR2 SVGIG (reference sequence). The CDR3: CAWSGTGGPGTDTQYF. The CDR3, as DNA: TGTGCCTGGAGTGGGACGGGAGGGCCGGGCACAGATACGCAGTATTTT.

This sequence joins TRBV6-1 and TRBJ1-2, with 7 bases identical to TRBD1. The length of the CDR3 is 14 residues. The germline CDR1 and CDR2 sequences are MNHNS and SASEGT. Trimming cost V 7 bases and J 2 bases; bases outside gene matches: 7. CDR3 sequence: CASTRQTGNYGYTF. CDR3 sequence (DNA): TGTGCCAGCACCCGCCAGACAGGGAACTATGGCTACACCTTC.

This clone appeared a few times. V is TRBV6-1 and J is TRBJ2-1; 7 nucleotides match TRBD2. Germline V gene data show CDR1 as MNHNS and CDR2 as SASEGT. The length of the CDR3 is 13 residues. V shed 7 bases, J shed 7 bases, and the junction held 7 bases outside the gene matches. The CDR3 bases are TGTGCCAGCACGCGGGAGCTGTGGAATGAGCAGTTCTTC. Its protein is CASTRELWNEQFF.

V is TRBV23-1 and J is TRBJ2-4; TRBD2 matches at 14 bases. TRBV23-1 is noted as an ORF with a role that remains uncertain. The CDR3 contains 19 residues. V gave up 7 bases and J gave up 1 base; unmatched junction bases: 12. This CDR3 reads CASNTWTSGRLTAKNIQYF. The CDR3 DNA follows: TGCGCCAGCAACACCTGGACTAGCGGGAGGTTAACGGCCAAAAACATTCAGTACTTC.

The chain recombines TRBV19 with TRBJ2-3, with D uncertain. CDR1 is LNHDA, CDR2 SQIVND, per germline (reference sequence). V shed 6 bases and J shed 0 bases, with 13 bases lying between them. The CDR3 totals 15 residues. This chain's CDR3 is CASSSTYSSTDTQYF. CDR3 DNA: TGTGCCAGTAGCTCGACTTACTCTAGCACAGATACGCAGTATTTT.

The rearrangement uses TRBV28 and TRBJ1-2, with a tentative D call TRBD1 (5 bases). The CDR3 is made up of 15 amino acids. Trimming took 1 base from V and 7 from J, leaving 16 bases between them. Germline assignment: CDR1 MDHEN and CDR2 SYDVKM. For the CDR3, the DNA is TGTGCCAGCAGTTTATCCCCAGGGAACTATGGTGGCTACACCTTC. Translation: CASSLSPGNYGGYTF.

DNA for the CDR3: TGCGCCAGCAGCTTAGGGACTAGCGGGAGTAGCGGCAATGAGCAGTTCTTC. Its translation: CASSLGTSGSSGNEQFF. The V and J genes are TRBV5-1 and TRBJ2-1; 14 positions match TRBD2. Germline V gene sequence: CDR1 SGHRS, CDR2 YFSETQ. This CDR3 comprises 17 residues. Trimming at V came to 2 bases and at J to 6 bases, leaving 7 bases not matched to a gene.

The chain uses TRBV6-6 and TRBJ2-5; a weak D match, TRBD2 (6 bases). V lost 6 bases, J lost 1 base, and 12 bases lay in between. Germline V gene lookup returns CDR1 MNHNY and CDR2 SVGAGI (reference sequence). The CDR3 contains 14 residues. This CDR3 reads CASRGGLLQETQYF. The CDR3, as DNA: TGTGCCAGCAGGGGGGGACTCCTCCAAGAGACCCAGTACTTC.

The CDR3 is CASSLRIQEQFF. DNA for the CDR3: TGTGCCAGCAGTTTGAGAATCCAAGAGCAGTTCTTC. This sequence joins TRBV28 and TRBJ2-1; unclear D gene. The CDR3 has 12 amino acids. The germline gives CDR1 MDHEN, CDR2 SYDVKM. Deletions cut 3 bases from V and 10 bases from J, with 10 bases between.

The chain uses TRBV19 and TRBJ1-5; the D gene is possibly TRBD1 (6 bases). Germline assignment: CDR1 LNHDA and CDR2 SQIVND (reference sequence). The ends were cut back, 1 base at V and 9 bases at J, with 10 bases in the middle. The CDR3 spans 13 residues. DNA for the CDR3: TGTGCCAGTAGTATAGGAGGGGGATGGCCCCAGCATTTT. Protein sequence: CASSIGGGWPQHF.

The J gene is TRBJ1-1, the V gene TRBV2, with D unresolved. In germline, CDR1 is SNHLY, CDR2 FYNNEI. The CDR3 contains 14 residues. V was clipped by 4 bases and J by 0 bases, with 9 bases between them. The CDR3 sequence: CASSVEAMNTEAFF. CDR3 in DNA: TGTGCCAGCAGTGTGGAGGCCATGAACACTGAAGCTTTCTTT.

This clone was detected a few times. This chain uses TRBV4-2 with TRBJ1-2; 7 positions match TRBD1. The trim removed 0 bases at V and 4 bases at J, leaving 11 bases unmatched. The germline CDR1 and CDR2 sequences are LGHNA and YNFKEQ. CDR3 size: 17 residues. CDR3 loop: CASSQDVTGVRSYGYTF. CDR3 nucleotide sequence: TGTGCCAGCAGCCAAGACGTTACAGGGGTGAGGTCCTATGGCTACACCTTC.

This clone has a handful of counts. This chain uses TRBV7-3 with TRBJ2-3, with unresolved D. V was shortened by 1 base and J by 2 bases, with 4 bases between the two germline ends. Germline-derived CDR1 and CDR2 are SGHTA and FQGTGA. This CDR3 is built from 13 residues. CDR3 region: CASSLIDTDTQYF. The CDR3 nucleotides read TGTGCCAGCAGCTTAATAGACACAGATACGCAGTATTTT.

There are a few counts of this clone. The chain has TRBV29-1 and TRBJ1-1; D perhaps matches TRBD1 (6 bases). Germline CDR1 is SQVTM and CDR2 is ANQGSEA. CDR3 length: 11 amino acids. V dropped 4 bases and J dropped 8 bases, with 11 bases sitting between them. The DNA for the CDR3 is TGCAGCGTTGGGACCACAGGGGAAGCTTTCTTT. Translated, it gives CSVGTTGEAFF.

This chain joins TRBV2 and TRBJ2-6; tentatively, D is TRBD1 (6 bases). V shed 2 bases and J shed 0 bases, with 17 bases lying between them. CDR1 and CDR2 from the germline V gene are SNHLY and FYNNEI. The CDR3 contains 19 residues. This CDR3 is CASSELTWDISSGANVLTF. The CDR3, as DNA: TGTGCCAGCAGTGAACTAACGTGGGACATTAGCTCTGGGGCCAACGTCCTGACTTTC.

The CDR3 coding sequence is TGTGCCAGCAGCGTGCCCGGGACAGAGAACACTGAAGCTTTCTTT. Translation gives CASSVPGTENTEAFF. This chain connects TRBV5-4 to TRBJ1-1, with TRBD1 identical over 7 bases. Germline V gives CDR1 SGHNT, CDR2 YYREEE (reference sequence). V dropped 4 bases and J dropped 1; count of bases not matched to a gene: 7. This CDR3 contains 15 residues. The full variable domain, its missing parts supplied by reference TRBV5-4 and TRBJ1-1, is ETGVTQSPTHLIKTRGQQVTLRCSSQSGHNTVSWYQQALGQGPQFIFQYYREEENGRGNFPPRFSGLQFPNYSSELNVNALELDDSALYLCASSVPGTENTEAFFGQGTRLTVV.

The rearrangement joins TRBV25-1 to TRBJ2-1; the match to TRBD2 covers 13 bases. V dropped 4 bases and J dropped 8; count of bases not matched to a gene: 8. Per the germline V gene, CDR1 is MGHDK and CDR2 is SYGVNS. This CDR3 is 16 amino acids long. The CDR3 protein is CASSALGTSGIHEQFF. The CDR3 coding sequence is TGTGCCAGCAGTGCCCTCGGGACTAGCGGGATCCATGAGCAGTTCTTC. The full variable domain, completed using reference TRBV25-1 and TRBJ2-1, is EADIYQTPRYLVIGTGKKITLECSQTMGHDKMYWYQQDPGMELHLIHYSYGVNSTEKGDLSSESTVSRIRTEHFPLTLESARPSHTSQYLCASSALGTSGIHEQFFGPGTRLTVL.

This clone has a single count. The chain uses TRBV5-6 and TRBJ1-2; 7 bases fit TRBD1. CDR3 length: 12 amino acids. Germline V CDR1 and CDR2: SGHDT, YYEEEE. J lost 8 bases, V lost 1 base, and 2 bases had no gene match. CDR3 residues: CASSLQGDGYTF. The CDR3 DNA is TGTGCCAGCAGCTTGCAGGGGGACGGCTACACCTTC.

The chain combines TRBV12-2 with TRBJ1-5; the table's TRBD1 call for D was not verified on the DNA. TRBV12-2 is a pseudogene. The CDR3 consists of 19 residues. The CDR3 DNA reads TGTGCAAGTCGGCATAAATCGGGACAGGGATCAAATAGCAATCAGCCCCAGCATTTT. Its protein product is CASRHKSGQGSNSNQPQHF.

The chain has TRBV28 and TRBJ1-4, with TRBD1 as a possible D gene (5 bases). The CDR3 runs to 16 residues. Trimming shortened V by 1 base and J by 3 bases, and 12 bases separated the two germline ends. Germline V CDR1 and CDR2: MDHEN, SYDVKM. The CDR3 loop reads CASSLSLTVPNEKLFF. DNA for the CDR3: TGTGCCAGCAGTTTATCCTTGACAGTACCTAATGAAAAACTGTTTTTT.

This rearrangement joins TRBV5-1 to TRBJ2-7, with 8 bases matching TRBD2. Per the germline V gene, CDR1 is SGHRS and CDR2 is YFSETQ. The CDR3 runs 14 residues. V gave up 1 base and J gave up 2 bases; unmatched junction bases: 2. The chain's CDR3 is CASSLSSGTYEQYF. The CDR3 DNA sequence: TGCGCCAGCAGCTTGAGTAGCGGGACCTACGAGCAGTACTTC. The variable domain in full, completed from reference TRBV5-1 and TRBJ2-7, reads KAGVTQTPRYLIKTRGQQVTLSCSPISGHRSVSWYQQTPGQGLQFLFEYFSETQRNKGNFPGRFSGRQFSNSRSEMNVSTLELGDSALYLCASSLSSGTYEQYFGPGTRLTVT.

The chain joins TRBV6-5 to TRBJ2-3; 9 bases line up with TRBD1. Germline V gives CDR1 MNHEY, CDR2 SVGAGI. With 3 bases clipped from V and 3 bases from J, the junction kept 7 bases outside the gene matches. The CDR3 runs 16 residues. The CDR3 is CASSYTGGAMTDTQYF. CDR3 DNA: TGTGCCAGCAGTTATACAGGGGGCGCTATGACAGATACGCAGTATTTT.